This record covers a single T cell receptor beta chain. Its antigen is not identified. Patients having uncontrolled infection, another autoimmune disease, pregnancy or lactation were not included. Together with thyroid ultrasound, orbital computed tomography, serum thyroxine and TRAb, clinical symptoms were used for diagnoses. V was cut by 4 bases and J by 11 bases, with 20 bases left in between. This CDR3 has 14 residues. Germline V gives CDR1 SGHTA, CDR2 FQGNSA. This record belongs to a study of T cells in Graves' hyperthyroidism and ophthalmopathy. The study, taken as a whole, reports: Prediction of ophthalmopathy progression came a median 6.5 months pre-onset.

Amplified regions were TCR beta CDR3 sequences from RNA transcripts. Researchers ran a first-round RT-PCR on the TCR CDR3 using the HTBI primer set. TCRdb used MiXCR to reprocess the multiplex PCR reads, holding one entry per CDR3 protein. This table has 550,000 to 700,000 distinct CDR3 sequences, more than 45% appearing once. This sequence joins TRBV7-2 and TRBJ2-5, with D perhaps TRBD1 or TRBD2 (7 bases each). This TCR derives from an adult woman with Graves' disease, either hyperthyroidism or ophthalmopathy (not recorded which). What was sequenced was peripheral blood or thyroid tissue (not recorded which). The CDR3 DNA reads TGTGCCAGCAGCTCCCAGGGGGGGTTGGAGAATCAGTACTTC. Protein product: CASSSQGGLENQYF. The entire variable domain, with the rest obtained from reference TRBV7-2 and TRBJ2-5, is as follows: GAGVSQSPSNKVTEKGKDVELRCDPISGHTALYWYRQSLGQGLEFLIYFQGNSAPDKSGLPSDRFSAERTGGSVSTLTIQRTQQEDSAVYLCASSSQGGLENQYFGPGTRLLVL.